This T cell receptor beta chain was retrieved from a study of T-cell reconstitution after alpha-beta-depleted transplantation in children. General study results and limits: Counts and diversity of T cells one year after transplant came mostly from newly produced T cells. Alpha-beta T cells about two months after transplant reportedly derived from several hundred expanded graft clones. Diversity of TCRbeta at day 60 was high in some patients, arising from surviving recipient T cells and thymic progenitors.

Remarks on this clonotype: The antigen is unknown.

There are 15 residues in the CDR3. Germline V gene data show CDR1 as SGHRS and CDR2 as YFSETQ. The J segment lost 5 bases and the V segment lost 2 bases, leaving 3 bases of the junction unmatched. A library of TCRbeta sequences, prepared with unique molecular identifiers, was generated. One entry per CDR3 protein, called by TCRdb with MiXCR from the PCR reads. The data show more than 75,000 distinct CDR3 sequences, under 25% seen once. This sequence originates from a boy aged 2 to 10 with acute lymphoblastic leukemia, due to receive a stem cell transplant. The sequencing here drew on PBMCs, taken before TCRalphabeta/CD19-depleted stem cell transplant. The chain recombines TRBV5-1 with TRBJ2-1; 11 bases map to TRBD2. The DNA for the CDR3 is TGCGCCAGCAGCTTTAGCGGGAGGGGACACAATGAGCAGTTCTTC. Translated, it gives CASSFSGRGHNEQFF.